This T cell receptor beta chain was profiled in a study of cytomegalovirus exposure and HLA in healthy donors. Study results and caveats: As confirmed in vitro, a few CMV-associated chains were specific for CMV antigens.

PCR employed 60 Vbeta and 13 Jbeta primers. Sequencing used immunoSEQ multiplex PCR; TCRdb keeps in-frame clones, though not all of them. Of about 160,000 clones in the sample, 80% to 90% are singletons; the top ten hold approximately 2.3%. Looked up from germline, CDR1 is SEHNR and CDR2 is FQNEAQ (reference sequence). The V gene lost 4 bases and the J gene lost 0 bases, with 10 bases spanning the gap. This CDR3 is built from 16 residues. For this clone: The antigen is undetermined.

The sequence came from a man aged 18-30 years in good health and CMV-seropositive. This rearrangement joins TRBV7-9 to TRBJ2-6; D unclear. Sequenced sample: PBMCs. The CDR3 DNA reads TGTGCCAGCAGCTCGGGTCGGCTCTCTGGGGCCAACGTCCTGACTTTC. Its protein product is CASSSGRLSGANVLTF.